The TCR beta chain under discussion was sequenced for a study of long-term antiretroviral therapy in people with HIV. Post-ART PBMC samples numbered at least two per donor, and pre-ART ones at least one. On this clone: Its antigen is currently unknown.

The authors ran the immunoSEQ assay, v3.0, at survey level. Profiled with immunoSEQ multiplex PCR; TCRdb holds only in-frame clones, not every one. The sample yields some 3,500 clones, roughly 88% seen once. Trimming cost V 0 bases and J 7 bases; bases outside gene matches: 13. Germline V gene data show CDR1 as SGDLS and CDR2 as YYNGEE. This CDR3 is 17 amino acids long. Findings and limits, study-wide: Collection of the blood took place between about 2003 and 2017. The ART regimens in use then may have been less effective than current ones. Against controls, HIV repertoires showed narrower ranges of CDR3 length. Those clones which expanded before ART made up the dominant part of the repertoire at all time points.

The chain uses TRBV9 and TRBJ2-1; 7 bases line up with TRBD2. The receptor comes from a woman in her forties or fifties with HIV. Sequencing used unsorted PBMCs, obtained 0.3 years after starting antiretroviral therapy. The CDR3 nucleotides read TGTGCCAGCAGCGTAGGGGGGAGGGTCTCCTACGGAAATGAGCAGTTCTTC. Residues: CASSVGGRVSYGNEQFF.